This entry lists 9 T cell receptor beta chains sequenced from one sample in a study of blood T cell repertoires in COVID-19 (dated by TCRdb to 2020 to 2022). Library method: the immunoSEQ multiplex PCR assay. Sourced from immuneACCESS, this table was stored by TCRdb with only in-frame sequences that have V and J called. A share of the clones is absent; for the studies checked, an unresolved V gene accounts for under half, and the remainder has no known explanation. The sample records 150,000 to 200,000 clones, approximately 85% of which are singletons. The top ten hold 3% to 4% of the sample. Sequencing used peripheral blood. Source of these receptors: a man aged 60 to 75 with acute or convalescent COVID-19.

This chain uses TRBV9 with TRBJ2-2; 7 bases match TRBD1. Germline V lookup: CDR1 SGDLS, CDR2 YYNGEE. With 4 bases clipped from V and 4 bases from J, the junction kept 7 bases outside the gene matches. This CDR3 is 15 amino acids long. CDR3 nucleotide sequence: TGTGCCAGCAGCTCGCGACAGGGTGGCACCGGGGAGCTGTTTTTT. Amino acids: CASSSRQGGTGELFF.

The chain employs TRBV11-2 and TRBJ2-7, with 9 positions matching TRBD1. With V trimmed by 5 bases and J by 2 bases, 7 bases remained unmatched. The CDR3 runs 15 residues. CDR1 is SGHAT, CDR2 FQNNGV, per germline. In nucleotides, the CDR3 is TGTGCCAGCAGCCCCTGGGACAGGGCACCCTACGAGCAGTACTTC. This encodes CASSPWDRAPYEQYF.

The chain uses TRBV4-1 and TRBJ2-1; D might be TRBD2 (6 bases). Germline V gene sequence: CDR1 MGHRA, CDR2 YSYEKL. This CDR3 contains 18 residues. Trimming removed 4 bases from V and 3 bases from J, with 22 bases in between. The chain's CDR3 is CASSREELPSAIYNEQFF. The CDR3 nucleotides read TGCGCCAGCAGCCGAGAAGAGCTCCCTAGCGCTATCTACAATGAGCAGTTCTTC.

The chain joins TRBV5-1 to TRBJ2-7; 7 bases fit TRBD1. CDR1 SGHRS and CDR2 YFSETQ come from the germline V gene. The CDR3 sequence is 13 residues long. With 4 bases clipped from V and 6 bases from J, the junction kept 7 bases outside the gene matches. The CDR3 is CASSLGQALEQYF. The CDR3 DNA sequence: TGCGCCAGCAGCCTTGGACAGGCCCTCGAGCAGTACTTC.

The chain is built from TRBV5-5 and TRBJ2-1; 7 bases are a match to TRBD2. Germline assignment: CDR1 SGHKS and CDR2 YYEKEE (reference sequence). CDR3 length equals 15 residues. The V gene end was trimmed by 1 base and the J gene end by 5 bases; junction bases not matched to a gene: 6. CDR3 in amino acids: CASSLLTSANNEQFF. The CDR3 bases are TGTGCCAGCAGCTTGCTTACTAGCGCTAACAATGAGCAGTTCTTC.

The chain has TRBV5-1 and TRBJ1-6; D might be TRBD1 (6 bases). The CDR3 runs to 14 residues. Germline CDR1 SGHRS, CDR2 YFSETQ. The V end was cut by 4 bases, the J end by 6 bases, with 11 bases between. In DNA, the CDR3 is TGCGCCAGCAGCCACGGACAGATTAATTCACCCCTCCACTTT. Translation: CASSHGQINSPLHF.

V and J are TRBV7-2 and TRBJ2-3; perhaps TRBD2 as D (6 bases). Germline V gene lookup returns CDR1 SGHTA and CDR2 FQGNSA. The CDR3 extends over 15 amino acids. Between the trimmed V and J ends, which lost 1 base and 5 bases, there was a span of 13 bases. CDR3 nucleotide sequence: TGTGCCAGCAGCTTAGGGGGAGGTCGGGTAGATACGCAGTATTTT. As protein: CASSLGGGRVDTQYF.

The chain combines TRBV14 with TRBJ2-3, with D unresolved. Trimming cost V 6 bases and J 0 bases, with 13 bases left between them. The CDR3 has 15 amino acids. Germline V lookup: CDR1 SGHDN, CDR2 FVKESK. The CDR3 sequence is CASRNPGRSTDTQYF. The CDR3 DNA reads as TGTGCCAGCAGGAACCCAGGTAGGAGCACAGATACGCAGTATTTT.

CDR3 sequence: CASKGGTLQNNEQFF. The DNA for the CDR3 is TGCGCCAGCAAGGGGGGGACGCTACAAAACAATGAGCAGTTCTTC. The V and J genes are TRBV5-1 and TRBJ2-1, with D possibly TRBD2 on 7 matching bases. Germline CDR1 reads SGHRS; CDR2 reads YFSETQ. Trimming shortened V by 6 bases and J by 5 bases, and 18 bases separated the two germline ends. The CDR3 totals 15 residues.